Sequencing of this T cell receptor (beta chain) was carried out in a study of long-term antiretroviral therapy in people with HIV. Researchers ran immunoSEQ v3.0 at survey level. Here immunoSEQ multiplex PCR was the method, and the copy in TCRdb shows in-frame clones only, minus some. This sample has 25,000 to 35,000 clones, with about nine tenths found just once. Held in samples before DNA extraction were 1-10 million cryopreserved PBMC. The CDR3 runs 14 residues. Germline CDR1 reads KGHSH; CDR2 reads LQKENI. With 4 bases removed from V and 2 bases from J, the gap between germline ends came to 12 bases.

The V and J genes are TRBV18 and TRBJ2-7; D is perhaps TRBD1 (5 bases). This specimen was unsorted PBMCs, taken about 5 years before starting antiretroviral therapy. This receptor was obtained from a man between 50 and 59 years old with HIV. CDR3 in DNA: TGTGCCAGCTCACAAAGAACAGGTCCCTACGAGCAGTACTTC. Translation gives CASSQRTGPYEQYF.